The text below deals with one T cell receptor (beta chain). Profiling relied on immunoSEQ multiplex PCR, and the TCRdb table lists in-frame clones only, not all of them. This sample has 40,000 to 55,000 clones, with 84% found just once. This specimen belongs to a study of PD-L1 blockade in urothelial cancer. Study as a whole: Twenty-five of the 29 patients were men with bladder-origin urothelial cancer.

The material sequenced was PBMCs, taken around atezolizumab (anti-PD-L1) treatment. The TCR was taken from a man aged 40-49 years with urothelial cancer.

CDR3 protein: CASSPPTGMNTEAFF. In DNA, the CDR3 is TGCGCCAGCAGCCCCCCGACAGGCATGAACACTGAAGCTTTCTTT. The J gene is TRBJ1-1, the V gene TRBV5-1, with D perhaps matching TRBD1 (6 bases). The V end lost 4 bases, the J end lost 0 bases, and 13 bases lay between the germline ends. This CDR3 comprises 15 residues. CDR1 and CDR2 from the germline V gene are SGHRS and YFSETQ.